This passage covers 15 T cell receptor beta chains from one sample sequenced in a study of cytomegalovirus exposure and HLA in healthy donors (dated by TCRdb to 2016 to 2017). Library construction relied on the immunoSEQ multiplex PCR assay. The multiplex PCR relied on a mix of 60 forward primers for TCR Vbeta segments and 13 reverse primers for TCR Jbeta segments. Imported from immuneACCESS, the table was reduced by TCRdb to in-frame sequences with V and J called. These copies leave out some clones; in studies compared against another copy, an unresolved V gene accounts for under half, and the cause of the remainder is not known. This sample holds some 130,000 clones; roughly 75% were observed only once. The ten biggest clones cover 4.5% to 5% of the sample. The sample was PBMCs. The receptors derive from a man aged 30 to 45 in good health.

This clone was seen only once. This chain links TRBV5-8 with TRBJ1-2, with D hard to call. V lost 4 bases, J lost 6 bases, and 10 bases lay in between. Looked up from germline, CDR1 is SGHTS and CDR2 is YDEGEE. This CDR3 is built from 12 residues. CDR3 nucleotides: TGTGCCAGCAGCCCCTCGACTGATGGCTACACCTTC. Protein: CASSPSTDGYTF.

The V call is TRBV27, the J call TRBJ1-2, with TRBD1 matching over 7 bases. Per germline, CDR1 MNHEY and CDR2 SMNVEV (reference sequence). The V segment lost 3 bases and the J segment 4 bases; nucleotides outside the gene matches: 2. The CDR3 is 13 residues long. CDR3 nucleotides: TGTGCCAGCAGTTTTGGGACAGCCTATGGCTACACCTTC. Translating it yields CASSFGTAYGYTF.

This clone came up once. The rearrangement uses TRBV6-5 and TRBJ2-5, with D possibly TRBD2 on 6 matching bases. Germline CDR1 reads MNHEY; CDR2 reads SVGAGI. Trimming took 5 bases from V and 5 from J, leaving 18 bases between them. The CDR3 loop spans 15 amino acids. Here the CDR3 reads CASSPRETPQETQYF. The CDR3, as DNA: TGTGCCAGCAGTCCGCGGGAAACTCCTCAGGAGACCCAGTACTTC.

The V gene is TRBV5-4, the J gene TRBJ2-2, with a tentative D call TRBD1 (6 bases). Trimming stripped 2 bases from V and 4 bases from J, with 12 bases between. CDR1 is SGHNT, CDR2 YYREEE, per germline (reference sequence). The CDR3 covers 15 residues. The CDR3: CASSFRTATTGELFF. Here the CDR3 DNA reads TGTGCCAGCAGCTTCCGGACAGCGACCACCGGGGAGCTGTTTTTT.

The sample holds a few counts of this clone. The chain is built from TRBV19 and TRBJ2-7; a possible D gene is TRBD1 (6 bases). From germline, CDR1 is LNHDA and CDR2 SQIVND (reference sequence). V gave up 6 bases and J gave up 1 base, with 10 bases separating them. The CDR3 has 13 amino acids. The CDR3 coding sequence is TGTGCCAGTAGGTGGGGGCCGTCCTACGAGCAGTACTTC. This sequence encodes CASRWGPSYEQYF.

This clone was recorded a few times. At one end the junction does not follow the germline gene, possibly because of a read error. The rearrangement uses TRBV7-9 and TRBJ2-2; D perhaps matches TRBD2 (6 bases). The CDR3 is made up of 14 amino acids. Germline-derived CDR1 and CDR2 are SEHNR and FQNEAQ (reference sequence). The CDR3 here is CSSTLLLATGELFF. Here the CDR3 DNA reads TGTTCCAGCACCCTTCTACTAGCCACCGGGGAGCTGTTTTTT.

The J gene is TRBJ2-7, the V gene TRBV11-2, with TRBD2 matching 16 bases. V shed 5 bases, J shed 7 bases, and the junction held 8 bases outside the gene matches. The CDR3 runs to 16 residues. Germline-derived CDR1 and CDR2 are SGHAT and FQNNGV. CDR3 DNA sequence: TGTGCCAGCAGCGACCCAGGGACTAGCGGGAGGGGGGAGCAGTACTTC. This sequence encodes CASSDPGTSGRGEQYF.

This chain links TRBV27 with TRBJ2-7; D is uncertain. The V end was cut by 6 bases, the J end by 7 bases, with 19 bases between. Germline CDR1 and CDR2: MNHEY and SMNVEV (reference sequence). The CDR3 length is 14 residues. The CDR3 region has the DNA TGTGCCAGCAGCCTAGGTGCTCCACATCGGGAGCAGTACTTC. It yields the protein CASSLGAPHREQYF.

Comments on this clone: One end of the junction is discordant with germline, which a read error may explain. J is TRBJ2-1 and V is TRBV18; no clear D gene. Germline lookup yields CDR1 KGHSH and CDR2 LQKENI. The CDR3 loop spans 14 amino acids. Here the CDR3 reads CASSPRREDNGQFF. The CDR3 DNA is TGTGCCAGCTCACCTAGGCGAGAAGACAATGGGCAGTTCTTC.

The V gene is TRBV11-3, the J gene TRBJ2-6, with 10 bases matching TRBD2. CDR3 size: 17 residues. Losses at the gene ends were 1 base for V and 2 bases for J; bases not matched to a gene: 2. CDR1 and CDR2 (germline): SGHNT, YENEEA. The DNA of the CDR3 is TGTGCCAGCAGCTTAGTAGCGGGAGGCCCTGGGGCCAACGTCCTGACTTTC. This gives the protein CASSLVAGGPGANVLTF.

The chain joins TRBV7-3 to TRBJ2-3; D may be TRBD1 (5 bases). This CDR3 contains 16 residues. V shed 2 bases and J shed 4 bases, with 16 bases lying between them. Germline-derived CDR1 and CDR2 are SGHTA and FQGTGA. CDR3 region: CASSLGQGLEADTQYF. The CDR3 DNA reads TGTGCCAGCAGCTTAGGGCAGGGTTTAGAAGCAGATACGCAGTATTTT.

The chain carries TRBV6-5 and TRBJ2-4, with D possibly TRBD1 on 6 matching bases. CDR3 length: 15 amino acids. Germline values: CDR1 MNHEY, CDR2 SVGAGI. Deletions cut 0 bases from V and 4 bases from J, with 10 bases between. The CDR3 DNA is TGTGCCAGCAGTTACTCGACGACAGGAAAAAACATTCAGTACTTC. This sequence encodes CASSYSTTGKNIQYF.

This chain joins TRBV19 and TRBJ2-7, with a tentative D call TRBD2 (5 bases). The CDR3 has 15 amino acids. Between the trimmed V and J ends, which lost 4 bases and 6 bases, there was a span of 19 bases. Germline V gives CDR1 LNHDA, CDR2 SQIVND (reference sequence). For the CDR3, the DNA is TGTGCCAGTAGTAACGCCGGGCGGGCTTCGGCCGAGCAGTACTTC. Its translation: CASSNAGRASAEQYF.

This clone was seen a few times. The rearrangement links TRBV28 to TRBJ2-1, with 9 bases lining up with TRBD2. CDR1 and CDR2 (germline): MDHEN, SYDVKM. The CDR3 has 11 amino acids. The ends lost 5 bases at V and 10 bases at J; junction bases unmatched: 0. For the CDR3, the DNA is TGTGCCAGCAGTCTAGCGGGGGAGCAGTTCTTC. Translating gives CASSLAGEQFF.

This chain uses TRBV7-2 with TRBJ2-1; 7 bases match TRBD2. V shed 6 bases, J shed 2 bases, and the junction held 13 bases outside the gene matches. The CDR3 length is 17 residues. In germline, CDR1 is SGHTA, CDR2 FQGNSA. CDR3 region: CASRPYLGRGPYNEQFF. CDR3 DNA sequence: TGTGCCAGCAGGCCGTATCTGGGGAGGGGTCCCTACAATGAGCAGTTCTTC. Combining the CDR3 with reference TRBV7-2 and TRBJ2-1 gives the whole variable domain GAGVSQSPSNKVTEKGKDVELRCDPISGHTALYWYRQSLGQGLEFLIYFQGNSAPDKSGLPSDRFSAERTGGSVSTLTIQRTQQEDSAVYLCASRPYLGRGPYNEQFFGPGTRLTVL.